These T cell receptor beta chains were read from a single sample in a study of blood T cell repertoires in COVID-19. Measured with immunoSEQ multiplex PCR; TCRdb has only the in-frame clones, and not every one. The sample shows about 520,000 clones, 80% to 90% of them seen only once. The sample comprised peripheral blood. These receptors all come from a human donor in a cohort sampled during active COVID-19. Each CDR3 is given with its conserved first and last residue. A D gene is named only where the DNA matches it firmly. Not every row has a clone size; where given, it reads once, few, many or a size class.

clone_size	v_call	d_call	j_call	cdr3_aa	cdr3_nt
NA	TRBV6-1	NA	TRBJ1-2	CASSERPGYGYTF	TGTGCCAGCAGTGAGCGGCCGGGCTATGGCTACACCTTC
many	TRBV13	TRBD1	TRBJ2-7	CASSTTGGPDPYEQYF	TGTGCCAGCAGCACAACAGGGGGTCCCGATCCCTACGAGCAGTACTTC
NA	TRBV4-1	NA	TRBJ2-2	CASSQDRTSHGGELFF	TGCGCCAGCAGCCAAGATCGAACTAGTCACGGCGGGGAGCTGTTTTTT
NA	TRBV23-1	NA	TRBJ2-1	CASSHARGGQIRQFF	TGCGCCAGCAGTCACGCACGGGGAGGACAAATAAGGCAGTTCTTC
NA	TRBV9	TRBD2	TRBJ2-1	CASSQEIGGRAWNEQFF	TGTGCCAGCAGCCAAGAGATTGGCGGGAGGGCCTGGAATGAGCAGTTCTTC
NA	TRBV3-1/TRBV3-2	NA	TRBJ2-7	CASSQDRSLEQYF	TGTGCCAGCAGCCAAGATCGTTCCCTCGAGCAGTACTTC
NA	TRBV6-1	NA	TRBJ1-6	CASSDPPTGFNSPLHF	TGTGCCAGCAGTGATCCGCCGACAGGCTTTAATTCACCCCTCCACTTT
NA	TRBV7-2	TRBD2	TRBJ2-1	CASSLGGTSGLYNEQFF	TGTGCCAGCAGCTTAGGGGGGACTAGCGGGCTCTACAATGAGCAGTTCTTC
NA	TRBV3-1/TRBV3-2	TRBD2	TRBJ2-7	CASSPLAGGYAEQYF	TGTGCCAGCAGCCCGTTAGCGGGAGGTTACGCCGAGCAGTACTTC
NA	TRBV14	NA	TRBJ1-1	CASSQEGSVGVDTEAFF	TGTGCCAGCAGCCAAGAAGGTTCAGTAGGGGTTGACACTGAAGCTTTCTTT
NA	TRBV5-5	TRBD1	TRBJ1-5	CASSLAATGVNQPQHF	TGTGCCAGCAGCTTGGCTGCGACAGGGGTCAATCAGCCCCAGCATTTT
NA	TRBV3-1/TRBV3-2	TRBD1	TRBJ1-1	CASRYGTGAMNTEAFF	TGTGCCAGCAGGTACGGGACAGGGGCTATGAACACTGAAGCTTTCTTT
few	TRBV28	TRBD2	TRBJ2-1	CASSLPSGRANEQFF	TGTGCCAGCAGTTTGCCTAGCGGGAGGGCCAATGAGCAGTTCTTC
NA	TRBV19	NA	TRBJ2-4	CASSIGPTTARLGDENIQYF	TGTGCCAGTAGTATAGGTCCGACGACTGCCAGACTAGGCGACGAAAACATTCAGTACTTC
NA	TRBV28	NA	TRBJ2-5	CASSPPPFQETQYF	TGTGCCAGCAGTCCTCCTCCTTTCCAAGAGACCCAGTACTTC
NA	TRBV18	TRBD2	TRBJ2-1	CASSQMGGNEQFF	TGTGCCAGCTCACAGATGGGGGGGAATGAGCAGTTCTTC
NA	TRBV30	NA	TRBJ1-5	CAWDRSSNQPQHF	TGTGCCTGGGACAGGAGTAGCAATCAGCCCCAGCATTTT
NA	TRBV10-3	TRBD1	TRBJ2-1	CAISSGQGAGNEQFF	TGTGCCATCAGCTCGGGACAGGGGGCAGGCAATGAGCAGTTCTTC